Listed below are T cell receptor beta chains from one sample, sequenced in a study of T cell repertoires in cytomegalovirus infection. These receptors lack a known antigen. TCRdb fed the reads into MiXCR, producing one record per CDR3 protein. Seen here are 900,000 to 950,000 distinct CDR3 sequences, approximately 32% observed once, and the top ten hold about an eighth. The material sequenced was cultured CD8+ T cells from PBMCs, taken from culture after CMV antigen stimulation. These receptor sequences come from a human donor in good health (CMV status not recorded). Some clones in this sample may be carry-over from other donors' samples. The CDR3 runs from the conserved cysteine through the conserved F or W. A D gene is named only where the DNA matches it firmly. A clone size is listed for some rows: how often the clone was seen (once, few, many), or a class if it is expanded.

j_gene,v_gene,d_gene,abundance,CDR3nt,CDR3aa
TRBJ2-3,TRBV6-6,TRBD2,-,TGTGCCAGCAGCATTGGACTAGCGGGGGGATTAAGGGGCACAGATACGCAGTATTTT,CASSIGLAGGLRGTDTQYF
TRBJ1-4,TRBV7-2,-,many,TGTGCCAGCAGCTTCGGCGGCGCAACTAATGAAAAACTGTTTTTT,CASSFGGATNEKLFF
TRBJ1-5,TRBV7-9,TRBD1,-,TGTGCCAGCAGCTCCGGGACAGAAATCAATCAGCCCCAGCATTTT,CASSSGTEINQPQHF
TRBJ1-2,TRBV12-3/TRBV12-4,TRBD1,-,TGTGCCAGCTCCAATCTAGACAGGGACCGTGGCTACACCTTC,CASSNLDRDRGYTF
TRBJ2-1,TRBV5-1,TRBD2,-,TGCGCCAGCAGCCAACCCGGGGGGTACAATGAGCAGTTCTTC,CASSQPGGYNEQFF
TRBJ2-1,TRBV7-6,-,many,TGTGCCAGCAGCTTATACGGGGGCGCGGGCTCCTACAATGAGCAGTTCTTC,CASSLYGGAGSYNEQFF
TRBJ2-1,TRBV5-8,TRBD2,few,TGTGCCAGCAGCTTGCAGGCTAGCGGGTACAATGAGCAGTTCTTC,CASSLQASGYNEQFF
TRBJ2-5,TRBV27,TRBD2,-,TGTGCCAGCAGTCTTGGACTAGCGGAACTCCCGGAGACCCAGTACTTC,CASSLGLAELPETQYF
TRBJ2-5,TRBV7-9,TRBD1,many,TGTGCCAGCAGCGTAACCGGGACAGGTGAACGGGAGACCCAGTACTTC,CASSVTGTGERETQYF
TRBJ1-1,TRBV9,-,-,TGTGCCAGCAGCGTAGTGAGGAGGGGGGACACTGAAGCTTTCTTT,CASSVVRRGDTEAFF
TRBJ2-1,TRBV7-6,TRBD2,few,TGTGCCAGCAGCTTACGGGGGGAGTACTACAATGAGCAGTTCTTC,CASSLRGEYYNEQFF
TRBJ2-1,TRBV11-3,TRBD2,-,TGTGCCAGCAGCGCAGGCGGGGGGGCACTCAATGAGCAGTTCTTC,CASSAGGGALNEQFF
TRBJ2-1,TRBV7-6,-,many,TGTGCCAGCAGCTTTTTAGCGGTCCCAGGGAATGAGCAGTTCTTC,CASSFLAVPGNEQFF
TRBJ1-1,TRBV7-6,-,many,TGTGCCAGCAGCTTAGAAGGGGACACTGAAGCTTTCTTT,CASSLEGDTEAFF
TRBJ2-5,TRBV7-6,TRBD2,many,TGTGCCAGCAGCTTAGTAGGGGGACTAGCGGGGAGGCGCAAAGAGACCCAGTACTTC,CASSLVGGLAGRRKETQYF
TRBJ2-5,TRBV7-6,-,many,TGTGCCAGCAGCGGTGGGTGGGGGCCCCAAGAGACCCAGTACTTC,CASSGGWGPQETQYF
TRBJ2-5,TRBV28,-,many,TGTGCCAGCAGTTTCCCCGTATGGGAGGCGGGGAAGGAGACCCAGTACTTC,CASSFPVWEAGKETQYF